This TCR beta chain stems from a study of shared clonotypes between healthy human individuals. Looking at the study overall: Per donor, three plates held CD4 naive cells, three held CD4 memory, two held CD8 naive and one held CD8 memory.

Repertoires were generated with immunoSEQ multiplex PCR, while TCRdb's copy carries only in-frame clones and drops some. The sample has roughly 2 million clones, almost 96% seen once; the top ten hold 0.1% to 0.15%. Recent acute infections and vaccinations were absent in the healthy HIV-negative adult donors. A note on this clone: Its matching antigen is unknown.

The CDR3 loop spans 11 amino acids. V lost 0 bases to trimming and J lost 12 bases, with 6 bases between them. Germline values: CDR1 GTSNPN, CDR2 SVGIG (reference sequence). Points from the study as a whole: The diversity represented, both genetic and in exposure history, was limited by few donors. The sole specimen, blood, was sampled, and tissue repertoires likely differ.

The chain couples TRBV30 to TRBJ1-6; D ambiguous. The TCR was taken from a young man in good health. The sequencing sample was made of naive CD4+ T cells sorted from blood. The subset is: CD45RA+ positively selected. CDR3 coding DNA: TGTGCCTGGAGTGTAGGAGAACCCCTCCACTTT. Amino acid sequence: CAWSVGEPLHF.